The source of this TCR beta chain is a study of T cells after yellow fever vaccination. The CDR3 is 14 amino acids. CDR1 and CDR2 (germline): LGHNA, YNFKEQ. Trimming removed 0 bases from V and 5 bases from J; junction bases left unmatched: 0. Ten or more counts support this clonotype. TCRdb ran MiXCR on the 5' RACE reads and lists one entry per CDR3 protein. The sample holds a few hundred thousand distinct CDR3 sequences, approximately 4.3% seen once. The receptor comes from a man in his late teens or twenties who received the YFV17D yellow fever vaccine. This chain links TRBV4-2 with TRBJ1-2; 10 bases are shared with TRBD1. Sequenced here: PBMCs, sampled 15 days after the yellow fever booster vaccination. The CDR3 DNA is TGTGCCAGCAGCCAAGAGGGACAGGGGTATGGCTACACCTTC. Protein product: CASSQEGQGYGYTF.